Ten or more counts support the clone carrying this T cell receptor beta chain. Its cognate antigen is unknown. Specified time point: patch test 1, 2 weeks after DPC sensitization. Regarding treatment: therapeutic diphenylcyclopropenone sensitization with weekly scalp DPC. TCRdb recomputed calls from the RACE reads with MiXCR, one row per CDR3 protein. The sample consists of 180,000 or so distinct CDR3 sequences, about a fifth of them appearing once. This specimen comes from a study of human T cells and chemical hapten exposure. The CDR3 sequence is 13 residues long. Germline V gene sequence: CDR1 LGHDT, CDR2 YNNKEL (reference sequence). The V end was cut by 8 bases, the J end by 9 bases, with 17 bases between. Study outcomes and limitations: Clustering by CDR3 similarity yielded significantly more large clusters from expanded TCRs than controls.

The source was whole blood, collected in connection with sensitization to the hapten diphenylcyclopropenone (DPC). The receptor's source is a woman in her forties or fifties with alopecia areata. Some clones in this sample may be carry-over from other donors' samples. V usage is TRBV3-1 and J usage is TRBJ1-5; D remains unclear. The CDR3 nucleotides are TGTGCCAGCGGTTTGGAGGGCCCAGGGCCCCAGCATTTT. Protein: CASGLEGPGPQHF.